Following are 6 T cell receptor beta chains from one sample sequenced in a study of blood T cells in healthy people across ages. Then a second PCR, running roughly 7 to 11 cycles, was carried out with a sample-barcoded 5' primer and a J-beta primer mix. TCRdb reanalysed the 5' RACE reads using MiXCR and keeps one entry per CDR3 protein. The profile covers about 1.6 million distinct CDR3 sequences, with about 31% appearing a single time and 10% to 12% taken by the ten largest. Specimen: blood. All receptors derive from a woman aged 25-40 years in good health.

This chain connects TRBV7-2 to TRBJ2-3; TRBD1 aligns across 9 bases. CDR3 length: 15 residues. Germline V gene lookup returns CDR1 SGHTA and CDR2 FQGNSA. V gave up 5 bases and J gave up 5 bases; unmatched junction bases: 8. CDR3 in amino acids: CASSTTGGTVDTQYF. Written as DNA, the CDR3 is TGTGCCAGCAGCACCACAGGGGGCACGGTAGATACGCAGTATTTT.

V and J are TRBV6-1 and TRBJ1-1; 7 bases fit TRBD1. The CDR3 is 12 amino acids. Germline CDR1 is MNHNS and CDR2 is SASEGT. With V trimmed by 10 bases and J by 6 bases, 8 bases remained unmatched. In DNA, the CDR3 is TGTGCCACGGACAGGTTTAGCGCTGAAGCTTTCTTT. Its protein product is CATDRFSAEAFF.

The chain links TRBV9 to TRBJ2-4; D not certain. V shed 0 bases and J shed 0 bases, with 10 bases lying between them. CDR1 and CDR2 from the germline V gene are SGDLS and YYNGEE. This CDR3 contains 16 residues. This CDR3 reads CASSVAGNLAKNIQYF. The CDR3 DNA follows: TGTGCCAGCAGCGTAGCGGGCAACCTAGCCAAAAACATTCAGTACTTC.

The chain couples TRBV20-1 to TRBJ2-7; TRBD1 might be the D (6 bases). CDR1 is DFQATT and CDR2 is SNEGSKA in the germline V gene (reference sequence). The CDR3 runs 13 residues. V lost 2 bases and J lost 4, with 12 bases in between. The CDR3 loop reads CSARHNTGYEQYF. The CDR3 coding sequence is TGCAGTGCTAGACACAATACAGGGTACGAGCAGTACTTC.

This clonotype came up many times. The chain links TRBV6-1 to TRBJ2-7; 7 nucleotides match TRBD1. Germline-derived CDR1 and CDR2 are MNHNS and SASEGT. CDR3 size: 12 residues. V shed 9 bases, J shed 4 bases, and the junction held 6 bases outside the gene matches. For the CDR3, the DNA is TGTGCCAGTTCGGGACAGTCGTACGAGCAGTACTTC. This translates into CASSGQSYEQYF.

This clonotype was recorded many times. The chain joins TRBV5-1 to TRBJ2-4; D possibly corresponds to TRBD2 (5 bases). In germline, CDR1 is SGHRS, CDR2 YFSETQ. The V end lost 4 bases, the J end lost 0 bases, and 14 bases lay between the germline ends. The CDR3 runs to 16 residues. In nucleotides, the CDR3 is TGCGCCAGCAGCCCGGAGGAGGTTCTAGCCAAAAACATTCAGTACTTC. Its protein product is CASSPEEVLAKNIQYF.